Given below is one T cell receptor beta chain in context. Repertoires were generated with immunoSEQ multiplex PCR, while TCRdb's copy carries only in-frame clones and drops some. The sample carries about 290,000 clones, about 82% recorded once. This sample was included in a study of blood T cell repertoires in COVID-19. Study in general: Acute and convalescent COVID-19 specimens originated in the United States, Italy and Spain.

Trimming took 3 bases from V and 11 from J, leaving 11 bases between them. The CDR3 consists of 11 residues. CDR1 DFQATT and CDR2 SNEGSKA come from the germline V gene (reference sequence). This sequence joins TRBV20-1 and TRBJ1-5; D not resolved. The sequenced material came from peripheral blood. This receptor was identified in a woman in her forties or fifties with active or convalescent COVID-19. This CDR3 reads CSASLLRSQHF. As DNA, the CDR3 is TGCAGTGCTAGTCTTCTCCGGTCCCAGCATTTT.